This T cell receptor (beta chain) was obtained from a study of T cell responses to AZD1222 COVID-19 vaccine. The V end lost 4 bases, the J end lost 1 base, and 15 bases lay between the germline ends. CDR3 length: 17 amino acids. The germline V gene encodes CDR1 SGHTS and CDR2 YDEGEE. TCRdb's table, derived via immunoSEQ multiplex PCR, lists solely in-frame clones and lacks some. This repertoire includes around 150,000 clones. The chain joins TRBV5-8 to TRBJ1-6; TRBD1 might be the D (6 bases). Sequencing was done on a sample of peripheral blood. The sequence came from an adult in good health. The CDR3 here is CASSPQGGGSYNSPLHF. CDR3 nucleotides: TGTGCCAGCAGCCCTCAAGGAGGGGGTTCCTATAATTCACCCCTCCACTTT.